A single sample gave rise to the 24 T cell receptor beta chains below, sequenced in a study of T cells expressing NK-cell markers. TCRdb re-called the 5' RACE reads and gives one entry per CDR3 protein, without DNA. This listing includes about 150,000 distinct CDR3 sequences. Sequencing was done on a sample of blood T cells: a sorted CD56 or NKG2C T cell subset, CD4+ or CD8+ T cells, or bulk PBMC T cells (not recorded which). These receptors originate from a woman in her forties or fifties in good health.

The chain links TRBV7-9 to TRBJ2-2; TCRdb's D call, TRBD2, is unchecked because there is no DNA. This CDR3 is built from 16 residues. The germline V gene has CDR1 SEHNR and CDR2 FQNEAQ (reference sequence). The CDR3 sequence is CASSLALAGNTGELFF.

The gene calls are TRBV7-8 and TRBJ1-1; without DNA, the TCRdb call of TRBD1 cannot be checked. This CDR3 is 13 amino acids long. Per the germline V gene, CDR1 is SGHVS and CDR2 is FQNEAQ. The CDR3 is CASSLAWGARAFF.

V and J are TRBV7-2 and TRBJ1-1; the TCRdb call, TRBD1, lacks DNA for checking. The CDR3 is made up of 15 amino acids. Germline CDR1 is SGHTA and CDR2 is FQGNSA. This CDR3 reads CASSRPQGIITEAFF. Together with reference TRBV7-2 and TRBJ1-1, the CDR3 gives the full variable domain: GAGVSQSPSNKVTEKGKDVELRCDPISGHTALYWYRQSLGQGLEFLIYFQGNSAPDKSGLPSDRFSAERTGGSVSTLTIQRTQQEDSAVYLCASSRPQGIITEAFFGQGTRLTVV.

The chain couples TRBV12-3 or TRBV12-4 to TRBJ1-2. This CDR3 spans 13 amino acids. The chain's CDR3 is CASSLLVAYGYTF.

The chain employs TRBV10-2 and TRBJ1-1; the TCRdb call, TRBD1, lacks DNA for checking. Germline CDR1 WSHSY, CDR2 SAAADI. The CDR3 consists of 13 residues. The chain's CDR3 is CASSLAVGDEAFF.

This sequence joins TRBV29-1 and TRBJ2-1; the TRBD2 assignment by TCRdb is unverifiable without DNA. This CDR3 spans 15 amino acids. Germline V gene sequence: CDR1 SQVTM, CDR2 ANQGSEA. CDR3: CSVVGRLRSYNEQFF.

The chain has TRBV7-9 and TRBJ2-1. CDR1 is SEHNR and CDR2 is FQNEAQ in the germline V gene (reference sequence). The CDR3 spans 16 residues. This CDR3 is CASSPEALGKNHEQFF.

The chain employs TRBV5-6 and TRBJ2-1; TCRdb selects TRBD2, and the lack of DNA leaves this call unchecked. Germline loops: CDR1 SGHDT, CDR2 YYEEEE. This CDR3 spans 15 amino acids. CDR3 sequence reads: CASIRVREGPNEQFF.

V gene TRBV20-1 combines with J gene TRBJ2-1; TCRdb designates TRBD2, a call that cannot be tested without DNA. The CDR3 totals 15 residues. Per the germline V gene, CDR1 is DFQATT and CDR2 is SNEGSKA (reference sequence). CDR3 loop: CSPRPWREPNNEQFF.

This chain links TRBV20-1 with TRBJ2-1; TCRdb gives TRBD1 as the D gene, but with no DNA this cannot be confirmed. The CDR3 runs 14 residues. Germline CDR1 and CDR2: DFQATT and SNEGSKA (reference sequence). The CDR3 sequence is CSARQGTLYNEQFF.

This chain joins TRBV29-1 and TRBJ2-5; TCRdb selects TRBD1, and the lack of DNA leaves this call unchecked. The germline CDR1 and CDR2 sequences are SQVTM and ANQGSEA. This CDR3 comprises 14 residues. This CDR3 reads CSVEGGGGSETQYF.

J is TRBJ2-4 and V is TRBV5-6; checking the TCRdb D call of TRBD1 is not possible without DNA. The CDR3 totals 14 residues. The germline V gene encodes CDR1 SGHDT and CDR2 YYEEEE. This chain's CDR3 is CASSMGQGKNIQYF.

The chain recombines TRBV10-3 with TRBJ1-4. CDR1 is ENHRY, CDR2 SYGVKD, per germline. The CDR3 is 14 amino acids. CDR3 region: CAISESWDGEKLFF.

The chain carries TRBV20-1 and TRBJ1-4. CDR3 length: 14 residues. Germline CDR1 DFQATT, CDR2 SNEGSKA (reference sequence). This chain's CDR3 is CSARDPGDREKLFF.

The V gene is TRBV27, the J gene TRBJ2-1. This CDR3 is 15 amino acids long. Germline V gene data show CDR1 as MNHEY and CDR2 as SMNVEV (reference sequence). The CDR3 sequence is CASSLYSSAYNEQFF.

J is TRBJ2-3 and V is TRBV2; absent DNA, TCRdb's TRBD2 call cannot be checked. CDR1 and CDR2 from the germline V gene are SNHLY and FYNNEI. This CDR3 region has 13 residues. This CDR3 reads CAWERETTDTQYF.

The chain joins TRBV7-8 to TRBJ2-5; there is no DNA to check the TCRdb D call of TRBD1. The CDR3 length is 17 residues. Germline V gives CDR1 SGHVS, CDR2 FQNEAQ. The CDR3 here is CASSPLTGEITGETQYF.

The CDR3 protein is CATSRVADGWDTQYF. This sequence joins TRBV15 and TRBJ2-3. Looked up from germline, CDR1 is LNHNV and CDR2 is YYDKDF (reference sequence). This CDR3 has 15 residues.

CDR3 protein: CASSLANRDTQYF. The V and J genes are TRBV7-9 and TRBJ2-3. Germline V CDR1 and CDR2: SEHNR, FQNEAQ (reference sequence). This CDR3 is built from 13 residues.

This chain uses TRBV6-5 with TRBJ2-1; TCRdb's assignment of TRBD2 cannot be checked, as there is no DNA. The CDR3 loop spans 14 amino acids. Germline V CDR1 and CDR2: MNHEY, SVGAGI. Here the CDR3 reads CASSYGAGGWEQFF.

The rearrangement uses TRBV6-5 and TRBJ2-6; as DNA is missing, the TRBD1 call by TCRdb cannot be tested. The CDR3 consists of 16 residues. Germline lookup yields CDR1 MNHEY and CDR2 SVGAGI. CDR3 region: CASSYVGPSGANVLTF.

V and J are TRBV4-1 and TRBJ2-5; TCRdb selects TRBD1, and the lack of DNA leaves this call unchecked. Germline CDR1 and CDR2: MGHRA and YSYEKL. The CDR3 is 16 residues long. The CDR3 protein is CASSHPFSGIQETQYF.

The CDR3 protein is CSYLGGFGTDTQYF. This rearrangement joins TRBV29-1 to TRBJ2-3; TCRdb selects TRBD1, and the lack of DNA leaves this call unchecked. Germline CDR1 and CDR2: SQVTM and ANQGSEA. CDR3 length: 14 amino acids.

The chain is built from TRBV7-6 and TRBJ2-2. The length of the CDR3 is 13 residues. The V gene's germline CDR1 is SGHVS and CDR2 FNYEAQ. This CDR3 reads CASSQDVAGELFF.